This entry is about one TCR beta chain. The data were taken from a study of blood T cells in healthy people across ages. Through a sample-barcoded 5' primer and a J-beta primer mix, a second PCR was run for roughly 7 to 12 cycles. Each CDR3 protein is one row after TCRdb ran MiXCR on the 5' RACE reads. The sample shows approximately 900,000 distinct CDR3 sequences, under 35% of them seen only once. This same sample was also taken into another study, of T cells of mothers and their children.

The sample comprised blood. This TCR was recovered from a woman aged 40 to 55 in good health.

This CDR3 is CASRGEASYEQYF. CDR3 DNA sequence: TGTGCCAGCAGGGGAGAAGCTTCCTACGAGCAGTACTTC. V usage is TRBV5-6 and J usage is TRBJ2-7; a possible D gene is TRBD2 (5 bases). Germline-derived CDR1 and CDR2 are SGHDT and YYEEEE. CDR3 length: 13 residues. V was shortened by 5 bases and J by 1 base, with 10 bases between the two germline ends.